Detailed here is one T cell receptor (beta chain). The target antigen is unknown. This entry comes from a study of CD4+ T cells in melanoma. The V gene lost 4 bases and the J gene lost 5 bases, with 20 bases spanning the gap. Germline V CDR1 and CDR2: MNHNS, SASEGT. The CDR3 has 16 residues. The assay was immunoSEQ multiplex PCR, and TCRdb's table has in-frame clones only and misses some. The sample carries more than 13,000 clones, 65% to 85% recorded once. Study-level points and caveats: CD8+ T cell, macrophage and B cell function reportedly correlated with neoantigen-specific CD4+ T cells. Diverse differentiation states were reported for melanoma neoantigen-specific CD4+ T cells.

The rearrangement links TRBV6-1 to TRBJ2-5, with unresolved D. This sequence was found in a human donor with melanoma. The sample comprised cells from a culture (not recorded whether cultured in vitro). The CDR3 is CASSGWLPAASETQYF. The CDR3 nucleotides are TGTGCCAGCAGTGGATGGCTTCCCGCGGCGTCGGAGACCCAGTACTTC.